This T cell receptor beta chain comes out of a study of PD-1 blockade in classical Hodgkin lymphoma. Study-level background: Each patient was given nivolumab 3 mg/kg through a vein every 2 weeks. Points from the study as a whole: Healthy donors reportedly exceeded newly diagnosed patients in baseline TCR diversity. It was CD4+ TCR diversity, not CD8+, that rose significantly by C4D1.

Trimming took 5 bases from V and 5 from J, leaving 6 bases between them. The CDR3 has 11 amino acids. The V gene's germline CDR1 is SGHTA and CDR2 FQGNSA. Every patient was affected by relapse after autologous stem cell transplantation, while exposure to brentuximab vedotin was not uniform. Profiled with immunoSEQ multiplex PCR; TCRdb holds only in-frame clones, not every one. The sample consists of around 96,000 clones, roughly 83% of them appearing once. This clone was detected a few times. Its antigen remains unknown. This clonotype was obtained from a human donor with classical Hodgkin lymphoma. This specimen consisted of peripheral blood mononuclear cells (PBMCs), obtained at baseline. This chain connects TRBV7-2 to TRBJ2-5; D gene uncertain. The CDR3 sequence: CASSASETQYF. CDR3 coding DNA: TGTGCCAGCAGCGCCAGCGAGACCCAGTACTTC.